This is a list of T cell receptor beta chains from one sample in a study of cytomegalovirus exposure and HLA in healthy donors. Data came from immunoSEQ multiplex PCR; TCRdb stores just in-frame clones and leaves some out. The sample lists around 180,000 clones; approximately 80% were seen once. The sample comprised PBMCs. Receptors originate from a man younger than 30 in good health and CMV-seronegative. Each CDR3 is given without its conserved first and last residue. The order of the fields is V gene, D gene, CDR3 protein. The D gene is left open where the match is weak.

>TRBV4-1|-
ASSQEQGTQAF
>TRBV7-8|TRBD1
VLQGGSGYGYT
>TRBV2|-
ASRTYNEQF
>TRBV15|-
ATSRHLTGQSGYT
>TRBV7-8|TRBD2
ASSRGGWGLGAGEQY
>TRBV5-1|-
ASSLGGGRSEAF
>TRBV7-2|TRBD2
ASSLVAAGGGDEQF
>TRBV5-1|TRBD1
ASSYRGLKETQY
>TRBV14|-
ASSPGAESNEQF
>TRBV5-1|-
ASSVAGGNTIY
>TRBV25-1|TRBD1
ASSPLSLDRGRWGYT
>TRBV18|TRBD1
ASSSGTGAYGYT
>TRBV2|-
ASSTGFYEQY
>TRBV7-9|TRBD2
ASSTPREGLLSEQY
>TRBV6-5|-
ASSYSGWGHNQPQH
>TRBV7-9|-
ASSLLVTEQY
>TRBV2|-
ASSDSSPSLYGYT
>TRBV6-5|TRBD1
ASRPQGARGQPQH
>TRBV15|-
ATSKGSGATYYNEQF